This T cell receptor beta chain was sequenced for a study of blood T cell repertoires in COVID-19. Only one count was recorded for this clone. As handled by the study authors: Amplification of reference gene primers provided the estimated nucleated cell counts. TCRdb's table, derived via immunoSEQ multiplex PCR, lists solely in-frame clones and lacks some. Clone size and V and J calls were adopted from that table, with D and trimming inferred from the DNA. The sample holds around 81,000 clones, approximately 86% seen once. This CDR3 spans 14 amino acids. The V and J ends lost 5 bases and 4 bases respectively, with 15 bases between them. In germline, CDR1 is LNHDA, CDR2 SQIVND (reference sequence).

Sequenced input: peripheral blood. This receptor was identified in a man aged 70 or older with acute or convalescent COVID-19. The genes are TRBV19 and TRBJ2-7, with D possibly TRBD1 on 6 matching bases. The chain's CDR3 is CASSSYTGSYEQYF. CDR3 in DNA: TGTGCCAGTAGTTCGTATACAGGGTCATACGAGCAGTACTTC.